This T cell receptor (beta chain) was documented in a study of T cell responses to AZD1222 COVID-19 vaccine (dated by TCRdb to the early 2020s). In terms of the full investigation: Because spike-specific TCR depth and breadth did not differ between the two schedules, AZD1222 recipients who got a second dose at roughly 4 weeks were pooled with those who got a second dose at roughly 12 weeks. TCR sequencing was performed for roughly 240 trial participants, of whom 200 to 220 were given two doses of AZD1222 and some 26 were given two doses of MenACWY control vaccine. Trial participants were enrolled by age into subgroups of 18-55, 56-69 and 70-plus years, and 148, 28 and 57 TCR-sequenced participants, respectively, were included in these subgroups. The paper's findings and limits, for the study overall: Only five to seven AZD1222 recipients were SARS-CoV-2 seropositive at baseline, limiting conclusions about previously exposed vaccinees. Participants were mostly white British and included more females than males, and it was suggested by the authors that clonal diversity may have been underestimated. In the small 56-69-year group, the increase in depth fell short of significance, most likely because of low power. Because no samples from the day 14 peak response were available, repertoires could be characterized only after the peak T cell response. Reportedly, almost half of the unique spike-specific TCRs recognized epitopes lying outside the regions that are mutated in the B.1.351 and B.1.1.7 variants. After two AZD1222 doses, spike-specific TCR breadth and depth were significantly higher than at day 0 and than in MenACWY recipients. CD4 TCRs associated with the vaccine covered the entire spike protein, and the dominant responses were in regions 160-218 and 743-854.

Concerning this clone: This clone's antigen is unknown. The record has no base qualities; no much larger clone is one base away.

The CDR3 regions of human TCRbeta chains were analyzed by immunosequencing. As for how the authors treated the data: TCRs in the repertoires were compared against a reference library of SARS-CoV-2-specific TCRs that had been generated with the MIRA antigen-specificity platform. Breadth meant the fraction of unique TCRs that were SARS-CoV-2-associated, whereas depth meant the fraction of total T cells that were SARS-CoV-2-associated. Using the MIRA data, each spike-specific TCR was assigned both to the spike region to which the TCR was reactive and to a CD4 or CD8 class. Log10-transformed breadth and depth values were compared by one-way ANOVA with Sidak's multiple comparisons tests. TCRdb took over this immuneACCESS table, retaining in-frame rearrangements with V and J assigned. Such tables are incomplete; in checked studies, under half of the missing clones stem from an unresolved V gene, and the remainder is unexplained. D and trimming come from the DNA, and the V and J calls and clone size come from that table. The sample table lists around 100,000 clones, about 92% of them with a count of one. The ten largest make up about 5% of the sample.

The time point label for this specimen denotes: baseline before first vaccination. The vaccinee samples were drawn from two UK trials, COV001 and COV002, one of which was a single-blind randomized controlled phase 2/3 trial testing AZD1222 (ChAdOx1 nCoV-19) in healthy adults. For TCRbeta chain sequencing, PBMC samples from trial participants were taken at day 0 and at day 28 after the second dose. The CDR3 measures 13 amino acids from cysteine to phenylalanine. The kept DNA is CDR3 alone, 39 bases in frame from the first base. Looking up the germline V gene (reference sequence) yields CDR1 SSHAT and CDR2 FNYEAQ. V is cut by 5 bases and J by 5 bases, and the space between the germline ends is 9 bases.

The chain employs TRBV7-7 and TRBJ2-2; 6 matching bases give a weak D call of TRBD1. The TCR comes from an adult in good health. The sequenced sample was peripheral blood, obtained on day 0 of AZD1222 vaccination. The CDR3 in this case is CASSPDRTGELFF. The sequenced DNA is TGTGCCAGCAGCCCCGACAGGACCGGGGAGCTGTTTTTT.